The T cell receptor beta chain under discussion was sequenced for a study of naive and memory T cell subsets. The library had UMIs added by 3' ligation of an oligonucleotide to TCR cDNA. Whole-blood samples were 2 to 3 ml of peripheral blood from healthy adult volunteers. Unsorted total RNA, roughly 1 to 1,100 ng, was DNase treated before reverse transcription. Whole-study results and caveats: This RNA-based method may be sensitive to activation-related transcript changes.

Four PCR rounds used nested alpha and beta constant region primers plus the SP2 primer. Blood and skin TCR RNA was reverse transcribed with alpha and beta constant primers. TCRdb reprocessed the 5' RACE reads via MiXCR and lists one record per CDR3 protein. The table has 30,000 to 40,000 distinct CDR3 sequences, 16% seen once. This clonotype came up many times. As yet, its antigen is unknown. CDR1 MNHEY and CDR2 SVGAGI come from the germline V gene. Losses at the gene ends were 8 bases for V and 1 base for J; bases not matched to a gene: 6. The CDR3 is 14 amino acids. The rearrangement links TRBV6-5 to TRBJ2-5, with 8 bases identical to TRBD2. The sequence was collected from a female donor in good health. The CDR3 bases are TGTGCCAGCGGGCTAGCGGGCTTCCAAGAGACCCAGTACTTC. Its translation: CASGLAGFQETQYF.